This entry concerns a single T cell receptor (beta chain). The antigen this receptor binds is unknown. Relative to the germline gene, one junction end is altered; a read error may explain this. TCRbeta-specific cDNA was reverse-transcribed from about 0.45 ug total RNA using a constant-region primer and ProtoScript II reverse transcriptase. The TCRbeta libraries were prepared through three rounds of nested multiplex PCR following a slightly modified ARM-PCR procedure. The first two PCR rounds used multiplex TRBV1-TRBV30 forward primers with a Cbeta reverse primer, each for approximately 10 cycles. Sample barcodes and Illumina adapters were added in a final 25-cycle PCR using Deep VentR polymerase. Before sequencing, amplicons of 200-500 bp were gel-purified using a QIAquick gel extraction kit. An Illumina HiSeq 2500 was used to sequence the TCRbeta amplicons, generating 250-bp paired-end reads. Processing in the source paper ran as follows. Reads were quality-trimmed with Trimmomatic v0.33, and paired reads were merged with FLASH v1.2.11 to recover full CDR3 sequences. V, D and J germline segments were assigned to the rearranged TCRbeta sequences by MiGEC v1.2.1b. Clonotype statistics and Shannon-Wiener diversity indices were calculated with VDJtools v1.0.0. To cut down on sampling bias, every analysis after diversity analysis relied on just the 250 most abundant clonotypes from each sample. Using fastp trimming at Q25 and MiXCR clonotype assembly, TCRdb reanalyzed the public sequencing data and kept in-frame beta chains. Each record represents a unique CDR3 protein, reported with the most common genes and DNA among its rows. V and J calls and clone size were set by TCRdb, not the authors. In all, the sample holds 95,000 to 150,000 distinct CDR3 sequences, and roughly 69% of those were seen once. The ten largest make up around 9.3% of the sample.

The sample comes from a study of tumor-infiltrating lymphocytes in primary liver carcinoma (TCRdb year 2017). With regard to the full study: Of the five patients, three men and two women aged 30 to 69 years, four had hepatocellular carcinoma and one had combined HCC and intrahepatic cholangiocarcinoma. Tumors of the five patients were stage T1-T3 N0M0 with maximum diameters of 4.2 to 10 cm. Roughly 3.65 to 7.5 million productive TCRbeta reads were obtained per sample, and no significant difference in read depth was found between tissue types. Across five regions of each liver tumor, along with adjacent normal tissue and blood, the study brought together TCRbeta repertoire sequencing, expression microarrays and whole-exome sequencing. A total of 35 specimens from 5 patients underwent TCRbeta repertoire sequencing, comprising roughly 25 tumor regions, 5 adjacent noncancerous liver tissues and 5 peripheral blood samples. Agilent mRNA microarray profiling was performed on the 25 to 30 tumor region samples to relate TCRbeta repertoire diversity to the local molecular phenotype. Reproducibility between technical replicate repertoires was high, with correlation coefficients above 0.98 and mean shared-clone rates approximately 0.91. General conclusions and limits of the study: Only about 7.5-25% of top clones were present in all five regions of a tumor, suggesting spatial heterogeneity of tumor-infiltrating T cells. Only a few patients were included in the study, and the authors note that the findings should be validated in a larger study. Repertoire overlap was found to be higher between tumor regions (mean around 35%) than between tumor-adjacent (roughly 17%) or tumor-blood (about 14%) pairs, consistent with antigen-driven expansion. The top 250 clones accounted for a significantly greater share of the repertoire in tumors than in blood (p = 0.039). Since the samples were bulk and unsorted, there was no way to compare CD4+ and CD8+ T cell repertoires. Only the TCR beta chain was sequenced, so true repertoire diversity is likely underestimated because unpaired alpha chains were not captured.

As encoded in the germline V gene, CDR1 is SGHNT while CDR2 is YENEEA. The CDR3, from cysteine to phenylalanine, totals 16 residues. The sequence is cut down to CDR3 DNA, 48 bases in frame from base 1. Total RNA and DNA were co-extracted from roughly 20-30 mg of bulk tissue with the AllPrep DNA/RNA mini kit, without cell sorting. Between late 2015 and March 2016, about 5 patients in China with histopathologically diagnosed primary liver carcinoma had their tumors surgically resected. Chronic HBV infection was present in the patients, and the patients were treatment-naive at sampling. Five spatially separated regions were sampled per tumor: superior, inferior, left-lateral and right-lateral poles, plus the tumor centre. More than 90% viable tumor cells were found by histology in every tumor sample. Fresh tumor and adjacent tissue pieces were bisected; one half was stored in RNAlater at -80°C, the other sent for histology.

The TCR was taken from a woman aged 55-69 years with primary liver carcinoma and hepatitis B virus infection. Sequencing was performed on liver tumor tissue from sampling region 1. The sample's cell subset or site, from its label and the paper: tumor region T1, superior pole. This chain is built from TRBV11-3 and TRBJ2-2, and TRBD1 may be the D gene, going by 6 matching bases. The nucleotide sequence reads as follows: TGTGCCAGCAGCTTAGGAGATGCAGGGGACACCGGGGAGCTGTCTTTT. Its protein reads: CASSLGDAGDTGELSF.